The 14 T cell receptor beta chains below come from one sample, sequenced in a study of OX40 agonist ivuxolimab in advanced cancers. The repertoire was sequenced with immunoSEQ multiplex PCR; TCRdb's copy has only in-frame clones and lacks some. The sample holds around 80,000 clones, around 87% seen once. The material was CD4+ or CD8+ T cells sorted from blood, obtained in a trial of the OX40 agonist ivuxolimab. The receptors shown here come from an adult with an advanced solid tumor such as melanoma, head and neck, liver or kidney cancer.

The chain employs TRBV4-2 and TRBJ2-1, with D possibly being TRBD1 (5 bases). Trimming cost V 0 bases and J 4 bases, with 13 bases left between them. CDR1 is LGHNA, CDR2 YNFKEQ, per germline. This CDR3 has 16 residues. The CDR3 sequence: CASSQDGHPSYNEQFF. CDR3 nucleotide sequence: TGTGCCAGCAGCCAAGATGGACACCCTTCTTACAATGAGCAGTTCTTC.

The table lists this clone with a count of one. The rearrangement joins TRBV4-2 to TRBJ1-1, with D unresolved. The CDR3 extends over 15 amino acids. Germline V CDR1 and CDR2: LGHNA, YNFKEQ. The V end was cut by 1 base, the J end by 0 bases, with 9 bases between. CDR3 loop: CASSQVGEMNTEAFF. The CDR3 DNA sequence: TGTGCCAGCAGCCAAGTAGGAGAGATGAACACTGAAGCTTTCTTT.

The chain carries TRBV18 and TRBJ1-2; D remains unclear. Trimming left V 1 base short and J 8 bases short, with 8 bases between. The germline gives CDR1 KGHSH, CDR2 LQKENI. This CDR3 comprises 12 residues. The CDR3 here is CASSPREGGYTF. The CDR3 region has the DNA TGTGCCAGCTCACCACGAGAGGGAGGCTACACCTTC.

The genes are TRBV14 and TRBJ2-3; TRBD1 matches at 8 bases. Germline assignment: CDR1 SGHDN and CDR2 FVKESK. This CDR3 has 11 amino acids. The V and J ends lost 4 bases and 9 bases, in that order; junction bases with no gene match: 0. CDR3 amino acids: CASSRDRTQYF. For the CDR3, the DNA is TGTGCCAGCAGCCGGGACAGGACGCAGTATTTT.

The chain recombines TRBV4-3 with TRBJ2-3; 7 bases map to TRBD2. With V trimmed by 3 bases and J by 6 bases, 9 bases remained unmatched. This CDR3 has 15 amino acids. The germline V gene encodes CDR1 LGHNA and CDR2 YSLEER. The CDR3 DNA follows: TGCGCCAGCAGCCATGGGGGGGAGGCCGGGGATACGCAGTATTTT. Protein sequence: CASSHGGEAGDTQYF.

J is TRBJ2-7 and V is TRBV6-5; TRBD1 is a possible D gene (6 bases). The germline gives CDR1 MNHEY, CDR2 SVGAGI. V lost 2 bases to trimming and J lost 2 bases, with 13 bases between them. The CDR3 loop spans 15 amino acids. CDR3 in DNA: TGTGCCAGCAGTTACGTCGGGACATACCCCTACGAGCAGTACTTC. This codes for CASSYVGTYPYEQYF.

CDR3 loop: CAISESRGAPYEQYF. CDR3 nucleotides: TGTGCCATCAGTGAGTCGCGGGGGGCACCCTACGAGCAGTACTTC. The chain recombines TRBV10-3 with TRBJ2-7, with TRBD2 identical over 8 bases. The CDR3 loop spans 15 amino acids. Per the germline V gene, CDR1 is ENHRY and CDR2 is SYGVKD. After removal of 0 bases from V and 2 bases from J, the junction contained 3 bases not matched to a gene.

Remarks on this clone: This same CDR3 is encoded by further DNA sequences in the sample. This chain links TRBV6-1 with TRBJ1-2; D call uncertain. This CDR3 region has 14 residues. V was shortened by 0 bases and J by 7 bases, with 12 bases between the two germline ends. Germline CDR1 and CDR2: MNHNS and SASEGT. The CDR3 reads CASSEASGGGGYTF. Written as DNA, the CDR3 is TGTGCCAGCAGTGAAGCGTCAGGAGGCGGTGGCTACACCTTC.

The chain carries TRBV6-9 and TRBJ1-5; TRBD1 aligns across 7 bases. This CDR3 contains 15 residues. Trimming at V came to 6 bases and at J to 2 bases, leaving 7 bases not matched to a gene. Germline CDR1 reads MNHGY; CDR2 reads SVAAGI. The CDR3: CASRGGQYGNQPQHF. The CDR3 bases are TGTGCCAGCAGGGGGGGACAGTACGGCAATCAGCCCCAGCATTTT.

The chain recombines TRBV27 with TRBJ2-1, with D possibly being TRBD1 (6 bases). This CDR3 has 13 amino acids. Germline-derived CDR1 and CDR2 are MNHEY and SMNVEV (reference sequence). The V and J ends lost 3 bases and 6 bases respectively, with 9 bases between them. CDR3 in DNA: TGTGCCAGCAGTTTGACAGGTCGCAATGAGCAGTTCTTC. It codes for CASSLTGRNEQFF.

The gene calls are TRBV16 and TRBJ2-7, with D perhaps matching TRBD1 or TRBD2 (5 bases each). Trimming left V 0 bases short and J 6 bases short, with 9 bases between. In germline, CDR1 is KGHSY, CDR2 FQNENV. The CDR3 loop spans 13 amino acids. In DNA, the CDR3 is TGTGCCAGCAGCCAATCGCCGGGGCGCGAGCAGTACTTC. Its translation: CASSQSPGREQYF.

V is TRBV5-1 and J is TRBJ1-1, with a weak D call TRBD1 (6 bases). Germline CDR1 reads SGHRS; CDR2 reads YFSETQ. Trimming left V 4 bases short and J 1 base short, with 11 bases between. CDR3 length: 14 amino acids. The DNA of the CDR3 is TGCGCCAGCAGCCCAGGGACAAGGAACACTGAAGCTTTCTTT. Translating gives CASSPGTRNTEAFF.

The gene calls are TRBV19 and TRBJ2-5, with D perhaps TRBD1 (6 bases). Germline CDR1 LNHDA, CDR2 SQIVND (reference sequence). V was cut by 2 bases and J by 4 bases, with 14 bases left in between. CDR3 size: 15 residues. This CDR3 is CASSINGQGRETQYF. CDR3 nucleotides: TGTGCCAGTAGTATAAACGGCCAGGGGCGAGAGACCCAGTACTTC.

The rearrangement links TRBV19 to TRBJ1-1, with D perhaps matching TRBD1 (5 bases). The CDR3 loop spans 14 amino acids. Looked up from germline, CDR1 is LNHDA and CDR2 is SQIVND (reference sequence). V was cut by 7 bases and J by 0 bases, with 12 bases left in between. CDR3 in DNA: TGTGCCAGTACCTTGACAGCGATGAACACTGAAGCTTTCTTT. Translated, it gives CASTLTAMNTEAFF.